This TCR beta chain was sequenced during a study of cytomegalovirus exposure and HLA in healthy donors (dated by TCRdb to the late 2010s). About the full investigation: In an earlier analysis of 587 of the donors, roughly 300 Gb of sequence data and some 120 million unique TCR beta sequences from about 179 million T cells were reported. Of the roughly 400 genotyped donors, about 80% fell in the genetic ancestry cluster associated with self-reported Caucasian donors. Using immunosequencing, the study profiled T cell repertoires from fewer than 850 subjects and related those repertoires to cytomegalovirus serostatus. In an earlier analysis of roughly 600 of the donors, high-throughput TCR beta sequencing was used to judge whether each TCR beta V gene segment behaved as functional or pseudogenic. The study aimed to test whether signatures of past pathogen exposure could be identified by cataloging public T cell receptors. Four to six DR-DQ haplotypes were handled as single units for association and clustering, since linkage in the cohort was strong. The study combined high-throughput TCR immunosequencing, statistical association of individual TCRs with disease status, and machine learning to predict cytomegalovirus infection status. All discovery cohort repertoires had been generated using a single sequencing platform. Rather than drawing on any new phenotypic data, the later analysis identified candidate immune exposures from TCR beta sequences and the way those sequences occurred across donors. An early release covering roughly 580 HLA-typed donors comprised about 300 gigabases of sequencing data and tens of millions of unique TCR sequences. A later genetic analysis used genome-wide SNP genotypes for about 65% of the roughly 700 donors, treating that subset as a discovery cohort. To study patterns of TCR occurrence, a later analysis re-analyzed previously published TCR beta repertoires from several hundred donors and added high-resolution HLA genotyping. Along with the roughly 610-subject first cohort, a separate validation cohort of over 90 different subjects was used. The number of donors typed differed by locus, with about 620-630 for A, B, C, DRB1 and DQB1, around 500 for DQA1, under 610 for DPA1, and approximately 470 for DPB1. Across 300 to 500 genotyped donors of the cohort, an average of about 200,000 unique TCR beta nucleotide sequences per donor were sequenced, and roughly 17% of those sequences were non-productive. Donor age, sex, ethnicity and CMV serostatus were compiled alongside the repertoire data. HLA typing covered class I and class II loci at four-digit resolution.

With regard to this clone: Its antigen has not been determined. Base qualities are not provided; no much larger clone lies one nucleotide away.

The CDR3 goes from the cysteine to the phenylalanine over 15 residues. Of all the DNA, just the CDR3 is kept, 45 bases in frame from base 1. Germline trimming amounts to 1 base on V and 6 bases on J, with 6 as the count of junction bases outside the gene matches. In the germline V gene, CDR1 corresponds to SGHTA and CDR2 to FQGNSA. The cohort consisted of some 670 healthy bone marrow donors. All cohort members were sampled while nominally healthy, although unrecorded immune exposures were likely present. The donor tested CMV seropositive, placing the donor among the approximately 290 seropositive members of the cohort. A peripheral blood sample was collected from each donor, and TCR beta sequencing was performed on peripheral blood mononuclear cells. Genomic DNA extraction from the blood cell samples was performed with the Qiagen DNeasy Blood Extraction Kit. The research as a whole found: In a later analysis, the rate of TCR association differed among HLA loci, with DRB1 alleles having the most associated TCRs and HLA-C alleles having the fewest. Immune exposure information for the cohort was limited to CMV serostatus. In an earlier analysis of fewer than 700 of the donors, most TCR beta V segments appeared in productive rearrangements about 87% or about 30% of the time, broadly matching IMGT annotations. The study gave a list of 150 to 200 TCR beta chains associated with cytomegalovirus. The classifier was reported to diagnose cytomegalovirus status with high specificity and sensitivity in both the original cohort and the validation cohort. Most CMV-associated TCR beta chains appeared to be HLA-restricted in a later analysis, and the HLA associations seemed to be driven largely by CMV exposure. A later analysis associated 15,000 or so TCR beta sequences with specific HLA alleles at a false discovery rate of 0.05. The earlier analysis of a few hundred of the donors excluded 15 to 20 rarely observed V segments, including chromosome 9 orphons, because counts were too low. Roughly uniform sequencing depth across donors was assumed in presence/absence analyses, although this assumption may not hold. A few of the identified cytomegalovirus-associated TCR beta chains were confirmed in vitro to be specific for cytomegalovirus antigens. An association between a missense DCLRE1C variant and V-gene and J-gene trimming of TCR beta chains was found in a later genetic analysis and replicated in an independent cohort. Correlated functional status among segregating V segments might be attributable to linkage disequilibrium, but an unknown experimental factor could not be ruled out. A further reported finding was that TCR beta sequences accurately predicted the HLA-A and HLA-B alleles for most subjects in the first cohort. While some public TCRs were present in many individuals, most TCR sequences turned up only very rarely across donors. A later analysis found that HLA-associated TCR beta chains were more clonally expanded and had lower generation probabilities than equally common non-associated chains. The authors suggested that the approach could potentially be generalized to other disease states and immunological phenotypes. Compared with the approximately 700-donor mean, donors in an Asian-associated ancestry cluster had fewer N-insertions in productive TCRs, according to a later genetic analysis. Only TCR beta chains were sequenced in this cohort, and the absence of alpha or paired-chain data limited detectable features. A later analysis reported that several top co-occurrence clusters appeared linked to parvovirus B19, influenza, CMV and Epstein-Barr virus. When HLA alleles, especially DR and DQ, strongly co-occurred, TCR associations were difficult to assign to individual alleles. Some IMGT-functional V segments, including TRBV6-2 and TRBV6-3, could not be told apart with the 87-base-pair reads, so those segments were excluded. A cluster of highly shared sequence variants was judged likely to represent a technical artifact of the sequencing pipeline. HLA typing was unavailable for some donors at each locus, so association tests used only the typed subset.

Library preparation was by the immunoSEQ multiplex PCR assay. For the multiplex PCR, a mixture combining 60 forward primers for TCR Vbeta segments and 13 reverse primers for TCR Jbeta segments was used. A multiplex PCR assay on genomic DNA amplified the CDR3 region of rearranged TCR beta genes. The Illumina HiSeq System was used to sequence the amplified TCR beta libraries as 87-base-pair reads. The source study handled its data this way. In a later analysis, around 80 million unique TCR beta chains were counted across the roughly 610 repertoires, and around 11 million of these chains were shared by at least two donors. To remove PCR and sequencing errors, raw reads were error-corrected and collapsed into unique sequences using a nearest-neighbor algorithm that merged closely related sequences. CDR3 sequences were aligned to IMGT reference sequences to assign V, D and J gene segments. For a sequence to be retained, at least a six-nucleotide match to both a V gene segment and a J gene segment was required. A rearrangement counted as productive if the CDR3 had no stop codons and remained in frame with V and J, and every other rearrangement counted as non-productive. CDR3 was defined according to IMGT convention as the region running from the second conserved V-encoded cysteine to the conserved J-encoded phenylalanine. The earlier analysis of about 610 of the donors excluded any sequence lacking an unambiguous match to a single V gene segment. In an earlier analysis of some 590 of the donors, V segments were called functional above 56.7% productive rearrangements and were called segregating when the between-donor standard deviation exceeded 5%. A statistical classification framework was built for diagnosing cytomegalovirus status from the catalog of TCR beta chain sequences. In a later analysis, TCR nucleotide sequences were compared against IMGT/GENE-DB human TR gene sequences so that V and J genes could be assigned. Using the TCRdist pipeline, a later analysis assigned CDR3 sequences along with most-parsimonious VDJ recombination scenarios. In a later analysis, each TCR beta chain was defined by its CDR3 amino acid sequence together with its V-gene family, and reads lacking a unique V-gene family were excluded. To address suspected cross-contamination and a sequencing artifact, a later analysis removed roughly 640 highly shared, low-generation-probability nucleotide sequences. For each public chain, a later analysis derived a clonal expansion index from normalized ranks of inferred template counts within each repertoire. A later analysis computed generation probabilities with a VDJ recombination model fitted to out-of-frame rearrangements, and checked the results against IGoR. Hypergeometric tests were used in a later analysis to score TCR-TCR, TCR-HLA and TCR-CMV co-occurrence, with a repertoire-size bias correction applied to the TCR pairs. A later analysis estimated false discovery rates by permuting HLA or CMV assignments 20 times. In a later analysis, co-occurring TCRs were grouped with DBSCAN, and TCRdist sequence similarity was added when clustering was performed within HLA-allele-positive subsets. Repertoires with fewer than 30,000 or more than 120,000 public chains were left out of co-occurrence clustering, as were about 5 repertoires with anomalous nucleotide sharing. TCRdb mirrors the immuneACCESS table, restricted to in-frame sequences. Some clones are absent from its copies; in checked studies, under half trace to an unresolved V gene, and the reason for the others is unknown. V and J calls plus clone size are reproduced from that table; the DNA served to infer D and trimming. The sample table shows more than 100,000 clones, and 80% are seen once. 8% to 9% of the sample belongs to the ten largest clones.

The sequencing sample was made of PBMCs. The sequence was collected from a female donor in good health and CMV-seropositive. Recombination linked TRBV7-2 to TRBJ2-3; 8 bases in the middle match TRBD2. The CDR3 region: CASSLGVRGGDTQYF. At the DNA level, the sequence is TGTGCCAGCAGCTTAGGAGTACGGGGGGGTGATACGCAGTATTTT.